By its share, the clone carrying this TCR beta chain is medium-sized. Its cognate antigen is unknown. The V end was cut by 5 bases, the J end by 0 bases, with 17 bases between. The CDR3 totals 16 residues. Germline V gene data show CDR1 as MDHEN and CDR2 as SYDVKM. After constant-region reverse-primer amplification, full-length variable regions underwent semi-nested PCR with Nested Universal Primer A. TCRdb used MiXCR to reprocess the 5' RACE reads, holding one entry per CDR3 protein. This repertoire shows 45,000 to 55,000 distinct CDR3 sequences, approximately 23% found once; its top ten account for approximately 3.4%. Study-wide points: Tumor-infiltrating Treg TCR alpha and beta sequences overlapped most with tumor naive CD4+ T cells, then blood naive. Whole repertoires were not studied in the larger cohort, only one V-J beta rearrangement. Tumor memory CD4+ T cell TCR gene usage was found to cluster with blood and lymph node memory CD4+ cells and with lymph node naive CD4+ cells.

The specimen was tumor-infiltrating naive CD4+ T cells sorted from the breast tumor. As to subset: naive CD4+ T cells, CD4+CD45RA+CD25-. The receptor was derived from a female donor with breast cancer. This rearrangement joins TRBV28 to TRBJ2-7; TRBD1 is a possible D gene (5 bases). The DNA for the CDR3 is TGTGCCAGCAGTAGTCCTTTGGGTAGGGGCTCCTACGAGCAGTACTTC. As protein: CASSSPLGRGSYEQYF.